The source of this T cell receptor beta chain is a study of regulatory T cells in long-lasting Graves disease. Documented time point: newly diagnosed GD, antithyroid drugs for less than 3 months. RNA isolated from PBMCs was used to make the TCR library. This clonotype has a count of ten or more. The CDR3 has 15 residues. CDR1 and CDR2 (germline): KGHDR, SFDVKD. J lost 6 bases, V lost 6 bases, and 8 bases had no gene match. In building TCR beta libraries, iRepertoire HTBI primers were used together with Arm-PCR of CDR3 regions. TCRdb itself ran the multiplex PCR reads through MiXCR, one entry per CDR3 protein. Among more than 300,000 distinct CDR3 sequences listed, over 9.5% were seen once. Another study also made use of these data, one on T cells in Graves' hyperthyroidism and ophthalmopathy. That report notes: Using the HTBI primer set, a first-round RT-PCR was run on the TCR CDR3.

The V call is TRBV24-1, the J call TRBJ2-1; 9 bases map to TRBD1. The sample consisted of peripheral blood mononuclear cells (PBMCs), taken at new diagnosis, from a patient treated with antithyroid drugs. The receptor was derived from a woman aged 18 to 35 with Graves disease. The CDR3 DNA sequence: TGTGCCACCAGTTCCGGGACAGGGCCAACCAATGAGCAGTTCTTC. It encodes CATSSGTGPTNEQFF.